This T cell receptor beta chain was observed in a study of PD-L1 blockade in urothelial cancer. Synthetic spike-ins, TCR analog templates, were added into each PCR. Profiling relied on immunoSEQ multiplex PCR, and the TCRdb table lists in-frame clones only, not all of them. The profile shows 57,000 or so clones, roughly 87% of them singletons. This CDR3 contains 15 residues. In germline, CDR1 is MNHEY, CDR2 SVGAGI. With V trimmed by 5 bases and J by 7 bases, 13 bases remained unmatched. The rearrangement links TRBV6-5 to TRBJ2-7; 8 nucleotides match TRBD1. The receptor comes from a man in his 70s with urothelial cancer. The sequences come from PBMCs, collected around atezolizumab (anti-PD-L1) treatment. The CDR3 loop is CASSSLDRAWEEQYF. CDR3 bases: TGTGCCAGCAGTAGTTTGGACAGGGCCTGGGAGGAGCAGTACTTC.